This entry is about one TCR beta chain. Germline V gene data show CDR1 as SGHRS and CDR2 as YFSETQ. V trimming: 3 bases; J trimming: 9 bases; junction bases outside the gene matches: 7. This CDR3 is 15 amino acids long. In the original processing: Using reference gene primer amplification, nucleated cell counts were estimated. Assay used: immunoSEQ multiplex PCR; TCRdb lists only in-frame clones, some missing. V and J calls and clone size are as listed in that table; D and trimming were resolved from the DNA. The profile shows 450,000 or so clones, 70% to 90% of them singletons. This entry is derived from a study of blood T cell repertoires in COVID-19. Overall study context: T cells, B-cell-depleted T cells, or PBMCs provided the cDNA or gDNA that served as material.

Seattle's enrolled individuals joined amid active infection and were then monitored longitudinally. Sequencing was done on a sample of peripheral blood. The V call is TRBV5-1, the J call TRBJ1-6; TRBD1 matches 9 bases. This clonotype originated in a man younger than 30 with COVID-19, enrolled during active disease. This CDR3 is CASSSSTGGSSPLHF. The CDR3 region has the DNA TGCGCCAGCAGCTCGTCGACAGGGGGGAGTTCACCCCTCCACTTT.